This T cell receptor beta chain was captured in a study of T cell repertoires in cytomegalovirus infection. This clonotype was seen more than once but under ten times. Its antigen is as yet unknown. TCRdb re-derived calls from the reads in MiXCR, one entry per CDR3 protein. This table has fewer than 550,000 distinct CDR3 sequences, 16% appearing once. Study-level findings and limits: It was HLA-C-restricted CMV-specific TCR beta clonotypes that dominated the response ex vivo. Adding up the frequency of public TCR beta families identified people who carried CMV plus the relevant HLA.

Germline V CDR1 and CDR2: SEHNR, FQNEAQ (reference sequence). This CDR3 comprises 17 residues. J was trimmed by 5 bases and V by 8 bases; bases with no gene match: 17. The sequenced sample consisted of CD8+ T cells from PBMCs. The receptor comes from a human donor in good health (CMV status not recorded). Some clones in this sample may be carry-over from other donors' samples. This chain connects TRBV7-9 to TRBJ2-2; TRBD1 agrees at 7 bases. DNA for the CDR3: TGTGCCAGCTCCACTTCGCCGGGACAGAGTGAGACCGGGGAGCTGTTTTTT. Its protein is CASSTSPGQSETGELFF.